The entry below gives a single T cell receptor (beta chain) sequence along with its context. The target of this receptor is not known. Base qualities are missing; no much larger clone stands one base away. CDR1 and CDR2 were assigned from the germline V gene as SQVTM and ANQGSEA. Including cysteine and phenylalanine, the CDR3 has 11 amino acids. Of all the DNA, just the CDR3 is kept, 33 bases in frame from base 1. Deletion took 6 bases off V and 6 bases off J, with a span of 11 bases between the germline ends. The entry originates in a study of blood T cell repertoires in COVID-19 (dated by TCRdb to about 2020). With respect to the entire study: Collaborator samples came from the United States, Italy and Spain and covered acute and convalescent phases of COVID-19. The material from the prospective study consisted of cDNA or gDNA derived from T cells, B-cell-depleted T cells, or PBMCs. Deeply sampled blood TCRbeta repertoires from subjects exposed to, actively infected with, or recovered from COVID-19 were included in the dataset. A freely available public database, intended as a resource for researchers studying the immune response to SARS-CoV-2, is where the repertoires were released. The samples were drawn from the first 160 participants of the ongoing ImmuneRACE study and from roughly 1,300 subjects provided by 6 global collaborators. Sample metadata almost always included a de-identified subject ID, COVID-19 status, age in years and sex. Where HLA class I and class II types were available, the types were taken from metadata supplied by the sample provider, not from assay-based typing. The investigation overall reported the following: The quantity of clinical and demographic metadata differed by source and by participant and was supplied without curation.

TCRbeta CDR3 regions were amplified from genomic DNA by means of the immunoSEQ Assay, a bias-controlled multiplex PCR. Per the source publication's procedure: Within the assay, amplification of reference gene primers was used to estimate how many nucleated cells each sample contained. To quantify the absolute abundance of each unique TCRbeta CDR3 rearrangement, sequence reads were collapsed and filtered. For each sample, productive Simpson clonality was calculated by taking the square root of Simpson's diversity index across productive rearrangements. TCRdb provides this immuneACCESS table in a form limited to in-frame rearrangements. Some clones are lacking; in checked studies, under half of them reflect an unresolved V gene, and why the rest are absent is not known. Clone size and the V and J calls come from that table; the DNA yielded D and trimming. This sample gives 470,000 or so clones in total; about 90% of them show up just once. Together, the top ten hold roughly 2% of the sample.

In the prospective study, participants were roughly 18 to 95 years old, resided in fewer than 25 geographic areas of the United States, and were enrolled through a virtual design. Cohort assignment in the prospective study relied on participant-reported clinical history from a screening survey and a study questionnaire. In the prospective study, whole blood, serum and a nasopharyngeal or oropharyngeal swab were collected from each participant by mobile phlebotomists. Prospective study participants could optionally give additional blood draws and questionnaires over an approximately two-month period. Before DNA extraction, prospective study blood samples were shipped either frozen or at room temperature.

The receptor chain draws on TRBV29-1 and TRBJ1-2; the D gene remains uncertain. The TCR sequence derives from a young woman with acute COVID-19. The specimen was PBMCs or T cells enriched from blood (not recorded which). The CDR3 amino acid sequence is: CSVQDGDGYTF. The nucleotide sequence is TGCAGCGTCCAGGACGGGGATGGCTACACCTTC.